The 18 T cell receptor beta chains given below trace back to one sample, sequenced in a study of T cell responses to AZD1222 COVID-19 vaccine. Sequencing used immunoSEQ multiplex PCR; TCRdb keeps in-frame clones, though not all of them. The repertoire holds 140,000 to 150,000 clones, with roughly nine tenths as singletons. This sample comprised peripheral blood, obtained on day 0 of AZD1222 vaccination. These receptors came from an adult in good health.

The chain uses TRBV9 and TRBJ2-1, with TRBD2 matching over 9 bases. This CDR3 region has 15 residues. The ends lost 6 bases at V and 8 bases at J; junction bases unmatched: 12. CDR1 is SGDLS and CDR2 is YYNGEE in the germline V gene. CDR3 coding DNA: TGTGCCAGCACCCCATATAGCGGGAGTTCCGATGAGCAGTTCTTC. It is translated as CASTPYSGSSDEQFF.

The chain links TRBV12-5 to TRBJ2-2; D may be TRBD1 (5 bases). Germline V CDR1 and CDR2: LGHNT, FRNRAP. This CDR3 region has 14 residues. The V end was cut by 0 bases, the J end by 6 bases, with 8 bases between. This chain's CDR3 is CASGLVGESGELFF. Written as DNA, the CDR3 is TGTGCTAGTGGTTTGGTAGGGGAATCCGGGGAGCTGTTTTTT.

V usage is TRBV6-5 and J usage is TRBJ1-6; D unclear. Germline CDR1 reads MNHEY; CDR2 reads SVGAGI. Trimming removed 5 bases from V and 9 bases from J, with 17 bases in between. This CDR3 spans 15 amino acids. CDR3 residues: CASSRNYLGGSPLHF. The CDR3 region has the DNA TGTGCCAGCAGTCGAAACTACTTGGGAGGTTCACCCCTCCACTTT.

In its sample, this clone was seen once. V usage is TRBV9 and J usage is TRBJ2-1; TRBD2 might be the D (5 bases). CDR1 is SGDLS and CDR2 is YYNGEE in the germline V gene. Trimming shortened V by 0 bases and J by 7 bases, and 8 bases separated the two germline ends. The CDR3 consists of 13 residues. Here the CDR3 reads CASSVVPGNEQFF. In DNA, the CDR3 is TGTGCCAGCAGCGTAGTACCGGGAAATGAGCAGTTCTTC.

In its sample, this clone was seen once. This chain connects TRBV5-1 to TRBJ1-4; D might be TRBD1 (6 bases). CDR1 SGHRS and CDR2 YFSETQ come from the germline V gene. V lost 2 bases and J lost 5, with 13 bases in between. This CDR3 has 15 residues. For the CDR3, the DNA is TGCGCCAGCAGCTTAGTAGTAGGGGGAAATGAAAAACTGTTTTTT. It translates to CASSLVVGGNEKLFF. Full variable domain (remainder filled in from reference TRBV5-1 and TRBJ1-4): KAGVTQTPRYLIKTRGQQVTLSCSPISGHRSVSWYQQTPGQGLQFLFEYFSETQRNKGNFPGRFSGRQFSNSRSEMNVSTLELGDSALYLCASSLVVGGNEKLFFGSGTQLSVL.

The rearrangement links TRBV7-9 to TRBJ2-7, with D perhaps TRBD1 (5 bases). Deletions cut 3 bases from V and 3 bases from J, with 6 bases between. Germline CDR1 SEHNR, CDR2 FQNEAQ (reference sequence). The CDR3 is made up of 12 amino acids. The CDR3 nucleotides read TGTGCCAGCAGCTTTACAGGCTACGAGCAGTACTTC. This translates into CASSFTGYEQYF.

This chain connects TRBV20-1 to TRBJ2-7, with unresolved D. Germline assignment: CDR1 DFQATT and CDR2 SNEGSKA (reference sequence). With 3 bases removed from V and 3 bases from J, the gap between germline ends came to 6 bases. CDR3 size: 11 residues. CDR3 DNA: TGCAGTGCTAGCCCCCTCTACGAGCAGTACTTC. It codes for CSASPLYEQYF.

J is TRBJ1-3 and V is TRBV18, with D perhaps matching TRBD1 (6 bases). V dropped 0 bases and J dropped 0 bases, with 9 bases sitting between them. This CDR3 spans 16 amino acids. Germline CDR1 and CDR2: KGHSH and LQKENI. The CDR3 reads CASSPPQGHSGNTIYF. The CDR3 nucleotides are TGTGCCAGCTCACCACCACAGGGACACTCTGGAAACACCATATATTTT.

CDR3 loop: CASSTYSSGANVLTF. The CDR3 coding sequence is TGTGCCAGTAGTACATACAGCTCTGGGGCCAACGTCCTGACTTTC. J is TRBJ2-6 and V is TRBV19; the D is unclear. Per germline, CDR1 LNHDA and CDR2 SQIVND (reference sequence). V shed 4 bases and J shed 0 bases, with 7 bases lying between them. The CDR3 is made up of 15 amino acids.

The J gene is TRBJ1-1, the V gene TRBV20-1; D is undetermined. Germline-derived CDR1 and CDR2 are DFQATT and SNEGSKA (reference sequence). V was cut by 3 bases and J by 5 bases, with 19 bases left in between. The CDR3 is 15 residues long. The CDR3 region is CSASIPTGAGTEAFF. For the CDR3, the DNA is TGCAGTGCTAGTATTCCTACCGGTGCGGGAACTGAAGCTTTCTTT.

V and J are TRBV28 and TRBJ2-1; D remains ambiguous. CDR1 is MDHEN and CDR2 is SYDVKM in the germline V gene. Trimming cost V 4 bases and J 0 bases, with 7 bases left between them. The CDR3 runs to 14 residues. DNA for the CDR3: TGTGCCAGCAGTTGGACCAACTCCTACAATGAGCAGTTCTTC. The encoded protein is CASSWTNSYNEQFF.

The V and J genes are TRBV4-2 and TRBJ1-4; D is perhaps TRBD1 (5 bases). Germline lookup yields CDR1 LGHNA and CDR2 YNFKEQ. The V and J ends lost 0 bases and 5 bases respectively, with 13 bases between them. CDR3 length: 16 amino acids. CDR3 DNA: TGTGCCAGCAGCCAAGATCCGAGAAAGGGGAATGAAAAACTGTTTTTT. It translates to CASSQDPRKGNEKLFF.

The V call is TRBV9, the J call TRBJ2-5, with 12 bases matching TRBD2. The CDR3 runs 16 residues. V was pared by 5 bases and J by 0 bases, with 5 bases of the junction left unmatched. From germline, CDR1 is SGDLS and CDR2 YYNGEE. The CDR3 region is CASSAGTSGHQETQYF. The CDR3 DNA reads as TGTGCCAGCAGTGCGGGGACTAGCGGGCACCAAGAGACCCAGTACTTC.

The chain uses TRBV30 and TRBJ2-3, with D tentatively TRBD1 (5 bases). V lost 0 bases to trimming and J lost 5 bases, with 15 bases between them. From germline, CDR1 is GTSNPN and CDR2 SVGIG (reference sequence). The length of the CDR3 is 15 residues. The CDR3 sequence: CAWSVKGQGGDTQYF. For the CDR3, the DNA is TGTGCCTGGAGTGTAAAGGGCCAGGGTGGAGATACGCAGTATTTT. The complete variable domain, with remaining parts taken from reference TRBV30 and TRBJ2-3, reads SQTIHQWPATLVQPVGSPLSLECTVEGTSNPNLYWYRQAAGRGLQLLFYSVGIGQISSEVPQNLSASRPQDRQFILSSKKLLLSDSGFYLCAWSVKGQGGDTQYFGPGTRLTVL.

The chain recombines TRBV28 with TRBJ2-7, with TRBD1 as a possible D gene (6 bases). CDR3 size: 15 residues. Trimming shortened V by 5 bases and J by 2 bases, and 16 bases separated the two germline ends. Germline V gene data show CDR1 as MDHEN and CDR2 as SYDVKM. CDR3 nucleotide sequence: TGTGCCAGCAGTCTCTTCCGGGACACAGCCTACGAGCAGTACTTC. As protein: CASSLFRDTAYEQYF. The full variable domain, in which reference TRBV28 and TRBJ2-7 provide the parts outside the CDR3, is DVKVTQSSRYLVKRTGEKVFLECVQDMDHENMFWYRQDPGLGLRLIYFSYDVKMKEKGDIPEGYSVSREKKERFSLILESASTNQTSMYLCASSLFRDTAYEQYFGPGTRLTVT.

In this sample, this clone turned up once. This chain links TRBV18 with TRBJ2-2, with D perhaps matching TRBD2 (6 bases). Germline V CDR1 and CDR2: KGHSH, LQKENI. Trimming shortened V by 3 bases and J by 6 bases, and 14 bases separated the two germline ends. There are 15 residues in the CDR3. DNA for the CDR3: TGTGCCAGCTCACCTACGACTAGTATCGCCGGGGAGCTGTTTTTT. Amino acid sequence: CASSPTTSIAGELFF.

The rearrangement links TRBV5-5 to TRBJ1-2, with a weak D call TRBD1 (6 bases). The CDR3 is 16 residues long. V was clipped by 0 bases and J by 1 base, with 13 bases between them. Per the germline V gene, CDR1 is SGHKS and CDR2 is YYEKEE (reference sequence). CDR3 sequence reads: CASSLAEGHLNYGYTF. In DNA form, the CDR3 reads TGTGCCAGCAGCTTGGCCGAGGGACACCTTAACTATGGCTACACCTTC.

The V and J genes are TRBV11-1 and TRBJ2-1, with D possibly TRBD2 on 6 matching bases. Between the trimmed V and J ends, which lost 3 bases and 1 base, there was a span of 10 bases. CDR1 is SGHAT, CDR2 FQDESV, per germline (reference sequence). This CDR3 has 15 residues. This CDR3 is CASSFSGTSYNEQFF. The CDR3 coding sequence is TGTGCCAGCAGCTTTTCCGGGACTTCCTACAATGAGCAGTTCTTC.